This TCR beta chain was captured by sequencing in a study of T-cell memory formation after mild COVID-19. Turning to the study itself: TCR clusters largely stayed donor specific.

A note on this clonotype: Its specificity is unknown.

Libraries for TCRalpha and TCRbeta carried sample barcodes and unique molecular identifiers via 5'RACE. Each CDR3 protein is one row after TCRdb ran MiXCR on the 5' RACE reads. Among roughly 130,000 distinct CDR3 sequences, about 16% were seen once, and the ten largest hold about 15%. Germline V gene sequence: CDR1 SGHRS, CDR2 YFSETQ. V was cut by 0 bases and J by 9 bases, with 16 bases left in between. CDR3 length equals 14 residues. Study results and limitations: While clones contracting from day 15 to 85 were balanced between CD4 and CD8, later expanders leaned CD4+.

This sequence originates from an adult woman who had mild COVID-19 (a few samples of this study predate the infection). Cell type and time point are not known. The sequenced material came from PBMCs or a T cell subset sorted from them (not recorded which). The genes are TRBV5-1 and TRBJ2-7, with D possibly matching TRBD2 (6 bases). The CDR3 loop reads CASSLEGLAGGQYF. The CDR3 region has the DNA TGCGCCAGCAGCTTGGAGGGGCTAGCCGGGGGGCAGTACTTC.